A single sample is the source of the 32 T cell receptor beta chains below, sequenced in a study of shared clonotypes between healthy human individuals. Produced via immunoSEQ multiplex PCR; TCRdb's table is partial and in-frame only. The sample has 2,500,000 or so clones; just over 90% are singletons. The sequencing input was naive CD4+ T cells sorted from blood. Subset specified: CD45RA+ positively selected. Every receptor here comes from a man younger than 35 in good health.

Concerning this clone itself: This same CDR3 is encoded by further DNA sequences in the sample. The CDR3 region is CASSLAGLAGGQNIQYF. CDR3 nucleotide sequence: TGTGCCAGCAGCTTAGCTGGGCTAGCGGGGGGCCAAAACATTCAGTACTTC. V usage is TRBV7-2 and J usage is TRBJ2-4, with TRBD2 matching over 11 bases. With 0 bases clipped from V and 5 bases from J, the junction kept 6 bases outside the gene matches. The CDR3 totals 17 residues. Germline V CDR1 and CDR2: SGHTA, FQGNSA.

This clone has just one count. The genes are TRBV7-2 and TRBJ1-5; no clear D gene. Germline values: CDR1 SGHTA, CDR2 FQGNSA. This CDR3 spans 13 amino acids. The germline V and J ends were trimmed by 3 bases and 3 bases, with 6 bases remaining between them. The CDR3: CASSFRYNQPQHF. CDR3 in DNA: TGTGCCAGCAGCTTCAGGTACAATCAGCCCCAGCATTTT.

The V call is TRBV19, the J call TRBJ1-5; TRBD1 matches 7 bases. With V trimmed by 9 bases and J by 7 bases, 6 bases remained unmatched. Germline-derived CDR1 and CDR2 are LNHDA and SQIVND (reference sequence). The CDR3 is 12 residues long. In DNA, the CDR3 is TGTGCCAGAGAGGGGGCCCGGCAGCCCCAGCATTTT. Translating it yields CAREGARQPQHF.

To note about this clone: This CDR3 is also generated by other DNA sequences in the sample. The rearrangement links TRBV5-4 to TRBJ1-2; a weak D match, TRBD1 (6 bases). V was cut by 0 bases and J by 2 bases, with 8 bases left in between. The CDR3 spans 14 residues. The germline V gene encodes CDR1 SGHNT and CDR2 YYREEE (reference sequence). The CDR3 protein is CASSLEGGNYGYTF. For the CDR3, the DNA is TGTGCCAGCAGCTTGGAAGGGGGGAACTATGGCTACACCTTC.

The rearrangement uses TRBV9 and TRBJ2-5; D gene unclear. Germline values: CDR1 SGDLS, CDR2 YYNGEE. The V end lost 0 bases, the J end lost 4 bases, and 13 bases lay between the germline ends. This CDR3 is built from 15 residues. The CDR3 protein is CASSVGLGPPETQYF. CDR3 nucleotide sequence: TGTGCCAGCAGCGTAGGGTTAGGGCCTCCAGAGACCCAGTACTTC. The full variable domain, with the rest looked up from reference TRBV9 and TRBJ2-5, is DSGVTQTPKHLITATGQRVTLRCSPRSGDLSVYWYQQSLDQGLQFLIQYYNGEERAKGNILERFSAQQFPDLHSELNLSSLELGDSALYFCASSVGLGPPETQYFGPGTRLLVL.

V and J are TRBV5-1 and TRBJ1-2, with D possibly matching TRBD1 (6 bases). V was clipped by 4 bases and J by 1 base, with 14 bases between them. The CDR3 has 15 amino acids. Germline CDR1 and CDR2: SGHRS and YFSETQ. CDR3 sequence: CASSPGHVLNYGYTF. The DNA of the CDR3 is TGCGCCAGCAGCCCGGGACACGTTCTTAACTATGGCTACACCTTC. The full variable domain, with the rest looked up from reference TRBV5-1 and TRBJ1-2, is KAGVTQTPRYLIKTRGQQVTLSCSPISGHRSVSWYQQTPGQGLQFLFEYFSETQRNKGNFPGRFSGRQFSNSRSEMNVSTLELGDSALYLCASSPGHVLNYGYTFGSGTRLTVV.

As regards this clone: At one of its ends the junction is not consistent with the germline gene, which may arise from a read error. The chain carries TRBV7-7 and TRBJ2-1; D is uncertain. In germline, CDR1 is SSHAT, CDR2 FNYEAQ (reference sequence). The CDR3 spans 11 residues. DNA of the CDR3: TGTGCTAGCAGCTCTGGCGATGAGCAGTTCTTC. This gives the protein CASSSGDEQFF.

J is TRBJ2-5 and V is TRBV4-3, with 7 bases fitting TRBD1. The J call may be faulty, since TRBJ2-7 better matches the DNA end. The germline V gene encodes CDR1 LGHNA and CDR2 YSLEER. The CDR3 covers 14 residues. For the CDR3, the DNA is TGCGCCAGCAGCCTCATGACAGGGTACCACGAGCAGTACTTC. This sequence encodes CASSLMTGYHEQYF.

The chain carries TRBV11-2 and TRBJ2-3; TRBD2 matches at 14 bases. Losses at the gene ends were 7 bases for V and 5 bases for J; bases not matched to a gene: 8. The CDR3 is 16 amino acids. Germline V gives CDR1 SGHAT, CDR2 FQNNGV. The CDR3 loop reads CASIPGTSGRIDTQYF. CDR3 nucleotide sequence: TGTGCCAGCATCCCCGGGACTAGCGGGAGAATAGATACGCAGTATTTT.

This clone was detected only once. The rearrangement uses TRBV10-3 and TRBJ2-5; D not certain. Germline-derived CDR1 and CDR2 are ENHRY and SYGVKD. The ends were cut back, 0 bases at V and 2 bases at J, with 10 bases in the middle. This CDR3 comprises 15 residues. The DNA of the CDR3 is TGTGCCATCAGTGAGTCGACGGTGGGACAAGAGACCCAGTACTTC. Residues: CAISESTVGQETQYF.

This rearrangement joins TRBV2 to TRBJ1-1; a weak D match, TRBD1 (5 bases). Deletions cut 8 bases from V and 0 bases from J, with 10 bases between. This CDR3 has 13 residues. CDR1 is SNHLY and CDR2 is FYNNEI in the germline V gene. The CDR3 spells CASGGTMNTEAFF. The CDR3 DNA reads as TGTGCCAGCGGGGGGACTATGAACACTGAAGCTTTCTTT. Full variable domain (missing parts from reference TRBV2 and TRBJ1-1): EPEVTQTPSHQVTQMGQEVILRCVPISNHLYFYWYRQILGQKVEFLVSFYNNEISEKSEIFDDQFSVERPDGSNFTLKIRSTKLEDSAMYFCASGGTMNTEAFFGQGTRLTVV.

The rearrangement uses TRBV7-2 and TRBJ2-5; 8 nucleotides match TRBD2. The V gene end was trimmed by 6 bases and the J gene end by 5 bases; junction bases not matched to a gene: 11. Germline-derived CDR1 and CDR2 are SGHTA and FQGNSA. The CDR3 extends over 15 amino acids. Here the CDR3 reads CASSPSPLAGETQYF. CDR3 coding DNA: TGTGCCAGCAGTCCTTCGCCCCTAGCGGGCGAGACCCAGTACTTC.

The V and J genes are TRBV6-1 and TRBJ2-7; 7 nucleotides line up with TRBD1. Germline CDR1 MNHNS, CDR2 SASEGT. V lost 5 bases to trimming and J lost 1 base; unmatched junction nucleotides: 5. The CDR3 sequence is 14 residues long. The CDR3 DNA is TGTGCCAGCAGTCGGACAGGCCCTTCCTACGAGCAGTACTTC. Protein product: CASSRTGPSYEQYF.

This rearrangement joins TRBV25-1 to TRBJ1-1, with 8 positions matching TRBD1. Germline CDR1 MGHDK, CDR2 SYGVNS. The CDR3 has 14 residues. V trimming: 6 bases; J trimming: 1 base; junction bases outside the gene matches: 4. CDR3 loop: CASRTGVGNTEAFF. The DNA for the CDR3 is TGTGCCAGCAGGACAGGGGTTGGGAACACTGAAGCTTTCTTT.

The chain uses TRBV2 and TRBJ1-2; the match to TRBD1 covers 7 bases. The CDR3 sequence is 10 residues long. Germline-derived CDR1 and CDR2 are SNHLY and FYNNEI. Trimming took 6 bases from V and 8 from J; bases not matched to a gene: 0. As DNA, the CDR3 is TGTGCCAGCAGGGACAGGGGCTACACCTTC. This codes for CASRDRGYTF.

This rearrangement joins TRBV23-1 to TRBJ2-5; D is ambiguous. TRBV23-1 is annotated as an ORF whose role is uncertain. The CDR3 length is 18 residues. V gave up 3 bases and J gave up 1 base, with 21 bases separating them. CDR3 in amino acids: CASSQPRWLGILQETQYF. The DNA of the CDR3 is TGCGCCAGCAGTCAGCCCCGCTGGTTGGGGATCCTCCAAGAGACCCAGTACTTC.

This clone occurred once. This sample includes further DNA sequences coding for the same CDR3. The chain recombines TRBV11-2 with TRBJ1-2; D call uncertain. V shed 0 bases and J shed 4 bases, with 6 bases lying between them. This CDR3 spans 13 amino acids. Germline lookup yields CDR1 SGHAT and CDR2 FQNNGV. The CDR3 spells CASSLEGGYGYTF. CDR3 coding DNA: TGTGCCAGCAGCTTAGAGGGAGGCTATGGCTACACCTTC.

The chain carries TRBV5-1 and TRBJ1-1, with TRBD1 matching over 7 bases. Per germline, CDR1 SGHRS and CDR2 YFSETQ. This CDR3 comprises 15 residues. Losses at the gene ends were 2 bases for V and 3 bases for J; bases not matched to a gene: 7. CDR3 sequence (DNA): TGCGCCAGCAGCTTTTTCGGACAGGAGGACACTGAAGCTTTCTTT. Protein product: CASSFFGQEDTEAFF. The whole variable domain, filled in from reference TRBV5-1 and TRBJ1-1, reads KAGVTQTPRYLIKTRGQQVTLSCSPISGHRSVSWYQQTPGQGLQFLFEYFSETQRNKGNFPGRFSGRQFSNSRSEMNVSTLELGDSALYLCASSFFGQEDTEAFFGQGTRLTVV.

The V call is TRBV7-2, the J call TRBJ1-3; no clear D gene. The CDR3 length is 15 residues. Trimming shortened V by 2 bases and J by 4 bases, and 12 bases separated the two germline ends. Per the germline V gene, CDR1 is SGHTA and CDR2 is FQGNSA. CDR3 loop: CASSLNLGSGNTIYF. The CDR3 DNA is TGTGCCAGCAGCTTAAACCTCGGCAGCGGAAACACCATATATTTT.

The J gene is TRBJ2-7, the V gene TRBV4-3; TRBD1 aligns across 9 bases. The ends lost 0 bases at V and 7 bases at J; junction bases unmatched: 7. The CDR3 has 15 residues. Germline CDR1 is LGHNA and CDR2 is YSLEER. In DNA, the CDR3 is TGCGCCAGCAGCCAAGACTCACAGGGGGCAGGGGAGCAGTACTTC. The encoded protein is CASSQDSQGAGEQYF.

The chain joins TRBV7-9 to TRBJ2-3; D is unresolved. The CDR3 sequence is 13 residues long. Germline CDR1 is SEHNR and CDR2 is FQNEAQ (reference sequence). Trimming removed 0 bases at V and 4 bases at J, with 5 bases between. The CDR3 reads CASSLASADTQYF. The CDR3 nucleotides read TGTGCCAGCAGCTTAGCAAGCGCAGATACGCAGTATTTT. The full variable domain, in which reference TRBV7-9 and TRBJ2-3 provide the parts outside the CDR3, is DTGVSQNPRHKITKRGQNVTFRCDPISEHNRLYWYRQTLGQGPEFLTYFQNEAQLEKSRLLSDRFSAERPKGSFSTLEIQRTEQGDSAMYLCASSLASADTQYFGPGTRLTVL.

This chain uses TRBV11-2 with TRBJ2-7; TRBD1 is a possible D gene (5 bases). This CDR3 has 14 amino acids. The germline CDR1 and CDR2 sequences are SGHAT and FQNNGV. V was cut by 1 base and J by 0 bases, with 7 bases left in between. CDR3 amino acids: CASSLGTPSYEQYF. DNA of the CDR3: TGTGCCAGCAGCTTAGGGACACCCTCCTACGAGCAGTACTTC.

This chain joins TRBV27 and TRBJ2-1; 11 bases map to TRBD2. Germline V gene sequence: CDR1 MNHEY, CDR2 SMNVEV (reference sequence). Trimming at V came to 10 bases and at J to 4 bases, leaving 3 bases not matched to a gene. The CDR3 spans 13 residues. Here the CDR3 reads CATRLAGYNEQFF. The CDR3 coding sequence is TGTGCCACCAGACTAGCGGGATACAATGAGCAGTTCTTC.

CDR3 DNA sequence: TGTGCCAGCAGTGACCCCGGCAGGACATACAATGAGCAGTTCTTC. It codes for CASSDPGRTYNEQFF. The chain couples TRBV2 to TRBJ2-1; D is perhaps TRBD1 (5 bases). Trimming took off 3 bases at V and 4 bases at J, with 13 bases between the two ends. CDR1 is SNHLY, CDR2 FYNNEI, per germline. The CDR3 spans 15 residues.

The chain uses TRBV30 and TRBJ2-3, with 7 nucleotides matching TRBD1. This CDR3 has 16 residues. Germline CDR1 GTSNPN, CDR2 SVGIG (reference sequence). V lost 2 bases, J lost 4 bases, and 12 bases stayed unmatched. CDR3 sequence reads: CAWSIKGAYPADTQYF. In DNA form, the CDR3 reads TGTGCCTGGAGTATTAAGGGGGCTTATCCTGCAGATACGCAGTATTTT.

The chain links TRBV30 to TRBJ1-2; TRBD1 might be the D (6 bases). The CDR3 is made up of 13 amino acids. With 3 bases removed from V and 2 bases from J, the gap between germline ends came to 10 bases. Germline V gene data show CDR1 as GTSNPN and CDR2 as SVGIG (reference sequence). The CDR3 nucleotides are TGTGCCTGGAGGGGGGCAGGGAACTATGGCTACACCTTC. Protein sequence: CAWRGAGNYGYTF.

About this clone itself: The same CDR3 is also encoded by other DNA sequences in this sample. The chain joins TRBV18 to TRBJ2-2, with 9 positions matching TRBD1. V shed 3 bases and J 5 bases; nucleotides not matched to a gene: 7. Germline CDR1 and CDR2: KGHSH and LQKENI. The CDR3 extends over 16 amino acids. CDR3 nucleotide sequence: TGTGCCAGCTCACCGCCGGGACAGGGTAATACCGGGGAGCTGTTTTTT. Translation: CASSPPGQGNTGELFF.

V usage is TRBV19 and J usage is TRBJ2-7, with D tentatively TRBD2 (6 bases). Germline CDR1 LNHDA, CDR2 SQIVND (reference sequence). This CDR3 contains 16 residues. Trimming pared 4 bases from V and 4 bases from J, leaving 20 bases between. CDR3 amino acids: CASSTPGAGIAYEQYF. CDR3 sequence (DNA): TGTGCCAGTAGTACCCCCGGCGCGGGGATTGCGTACGAGCAGTACTTC.

The chain employs TRBV11-2 and TRBJ1-2; 7 bases fit TRBD1. Germline assignment: CDR1 SGHAT and CDR2 FQNNGV. The CDR3 extends over 14 amino acids. The junction had 9 bases not matched to a gene; V was cut back by 5 bases and J by 6 bases. The CDR3 sequence: CASSTHRGLNGYTF. CDR3 coding DNA: TGTGCCAGCAGCACCCACAGGGGTCTCAATGGCTACACCTTC.

CDR3 residues: CASSPGLGYGYTF. The CDR3 DNA sequence: TGTGCCAGCAGCCCGGGACTCGGCTATGGCTACACCTTC. This chain joins TRBV11-1 and TRBJ1-2; TRBD1 might be the D (5 bases). V gave up 5 bases and J gave up 4 bases, with 11 bases separating them. There are 13 residues in the CDR3. Germline CDR1 and CDR2: SGHAT and FQDESV (reference sequence).

V gene TRBV6-6 combines with J gene TRBJ1-2, with D perhaps TRBD1 (5 bases). The CDR3 consists of 16 residues. Germline V CDR1 and CDR2: MNHNY, SVGAGI (reference sequence). Trimming removed 0 bases at V and 2 bases at J, with 13 bases between. CDR3 residues: CASSYSRARANYGYTF. CDR3 DNA sequence: TGTGCCAGCAGTTACTCAAGAGCCAGGGCAAACTATGGCTACACCTTC.

The chain's CDR3 is CASSLRDRGYNEQFF. Here the CDR3 DNA reads TGTGCCAGCAGCCTCCGGGACAGGGGATACAATGAGCAGTTCTTC. This chain connects TRBV7-8 to TRBJ2-1, with 10 nucleotides matching TRBD1. This CDR3 is built from 15 residues. After removal of 5 bases from V and 4 bases from J, the junction contained 5 bases not matched to a gene. Germline V gene data show CDR1 as SGHVS and CDR2 as FQNEAQ. Full variable domain (missing parts from reference TRBV7-8 and TRBJ2-1): GAGVSQSPRYKVAKRGQDVALRCDPISGHVSLFWYQQALGQGPEFLTYFQNEAQLDKSGLPSDRFFAERPEGSVSTLKIQRTQQEDSAVYLCASSLRDRGYNEQFFGPGTRLTVL.